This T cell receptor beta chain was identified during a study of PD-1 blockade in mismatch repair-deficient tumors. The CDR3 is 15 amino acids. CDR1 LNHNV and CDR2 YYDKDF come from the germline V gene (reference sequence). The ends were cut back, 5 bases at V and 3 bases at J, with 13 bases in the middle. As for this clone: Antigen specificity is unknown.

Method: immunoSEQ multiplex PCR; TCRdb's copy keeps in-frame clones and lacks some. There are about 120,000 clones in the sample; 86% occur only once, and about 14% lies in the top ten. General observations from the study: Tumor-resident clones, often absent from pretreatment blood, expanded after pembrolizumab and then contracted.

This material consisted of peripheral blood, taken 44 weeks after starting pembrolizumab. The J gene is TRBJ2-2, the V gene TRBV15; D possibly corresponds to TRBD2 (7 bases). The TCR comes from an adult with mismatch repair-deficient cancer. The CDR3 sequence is CATSDGGQDTGELFF. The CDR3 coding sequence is TGTGCCACCAGCGACGGGGGGCAGGACACCGGGGAGCTGTTTTTT.